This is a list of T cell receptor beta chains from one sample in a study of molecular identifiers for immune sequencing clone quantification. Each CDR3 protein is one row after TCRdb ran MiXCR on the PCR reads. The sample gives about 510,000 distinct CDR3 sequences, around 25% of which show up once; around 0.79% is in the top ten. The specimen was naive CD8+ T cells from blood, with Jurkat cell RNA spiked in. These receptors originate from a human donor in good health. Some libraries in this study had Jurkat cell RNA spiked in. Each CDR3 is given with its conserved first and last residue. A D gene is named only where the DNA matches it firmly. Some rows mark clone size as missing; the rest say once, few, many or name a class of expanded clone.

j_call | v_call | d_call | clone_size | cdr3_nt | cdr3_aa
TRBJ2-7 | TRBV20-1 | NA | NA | TGCAGTGCTAAAGGGACCTACTCCTACGAGCAGTACTTC | CSAKGTYSYEQYF
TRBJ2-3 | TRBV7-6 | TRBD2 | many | TGTGCCAGCAGCTTAGATTATAGGGCTACGGGACTAGCGGGAGATACAGATACGCAGTATTTT | CASSLDYRATGLAGDTDTQYF
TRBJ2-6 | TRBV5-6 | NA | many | TGTGCCAGCAGCTGGGACTTGGGGGCCAACGTCCTGACTTTC | CASSWDLGANVLTF
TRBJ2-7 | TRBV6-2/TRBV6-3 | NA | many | TGTGCCAGCAGTTACTCGGGCAGTAACGAGCAGTACTTC | CASSYSGSNEQYF
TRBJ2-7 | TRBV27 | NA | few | TGTGCCAGCAGTTCACTACAGGGAGCGTACGAGCAGTACTTC | CASSSLQGAYEQYF
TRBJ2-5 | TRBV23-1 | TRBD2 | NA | TGCGCCAGCACCGGGGGGGCGAATTCCCAAGAGACCCAGTACTTC | CASTGGANSQETQYF
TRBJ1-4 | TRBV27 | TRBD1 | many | TGTGCCAGCAGTTCGGGACAGGGAAATGAAAAACTGTTTTTT | CASSSGQGNEKLFF
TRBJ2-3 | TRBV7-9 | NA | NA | TGTGCCAGCAGCTTCCTACCGACAGGCCCATCCACAGATACGCAGTATTTT | CASSFLPTGPSTDTQYF
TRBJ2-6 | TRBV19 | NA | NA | TGTGCCAGTAGTATCAGCTTAGCTGGGGCCAACGTCCTGACTTTC | CASSISLAGANVLTF
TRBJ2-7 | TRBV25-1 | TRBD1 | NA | TGTGCCAGCAGTGTAAGACAGGGAAGGTACGAGCAGTACTTC | CASSVRQGRYEQYF
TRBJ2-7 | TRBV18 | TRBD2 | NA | TGTGCCAGCTCACCACGGGGAGCGGGATCGGACGAGCAGTACTTC | CASSPRGAGSDEQYF
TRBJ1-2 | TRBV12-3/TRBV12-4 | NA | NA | TGTGCCAGCAGTTATAGCCGCCACACGGAATTTCGACAGTTCGGCTACACCTTC | CASSYSRHTEFRQFGYTF
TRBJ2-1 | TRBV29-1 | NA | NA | TGCAGCGTTGAAGAAGGAAGCGGGCCGGGTAATGAGCAGTTCTTC | CSVEEGSGPGNEQFF
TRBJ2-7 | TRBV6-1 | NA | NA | TGTGCCAGCAGGATGACAGAGCACTACGAGCAGTACTTC | CASRMTEHYEQYF
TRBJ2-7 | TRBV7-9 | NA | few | TGTGCCAGCAGCTTAAATCGGCAAGAGCAGTACTTC | CASSLNRQEQYF
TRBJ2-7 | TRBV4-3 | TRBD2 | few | TGCGCCAGCAGCCAGAATCTAGCGGAAGTGTACGAGCAGTACTTC | CASSQNLAEVYEQYF
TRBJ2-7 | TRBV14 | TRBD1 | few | TGTGCCAGCAGCATCACAGGGGGCGATTCCTACGAGCAGTACTTC | CASSITGGDSYEQYF
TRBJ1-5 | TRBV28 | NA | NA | TGTGCCAGCAGTTTAAACACAGGACGGTCCGAGGTGCCCCAGCATTTT | CASSLNTGRSEVPQHF
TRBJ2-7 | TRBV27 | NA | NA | TGTGCCAGCAGTTATAGGGCTACCTACGAGCAGTACTTC | CASSYRATYEQYF
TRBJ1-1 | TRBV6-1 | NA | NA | TGTGCCAGCAGTGAGGGTGGCAGGGGTCGGCCTGAAGCTTTCTTT | CASSEGGRGRPEAFF